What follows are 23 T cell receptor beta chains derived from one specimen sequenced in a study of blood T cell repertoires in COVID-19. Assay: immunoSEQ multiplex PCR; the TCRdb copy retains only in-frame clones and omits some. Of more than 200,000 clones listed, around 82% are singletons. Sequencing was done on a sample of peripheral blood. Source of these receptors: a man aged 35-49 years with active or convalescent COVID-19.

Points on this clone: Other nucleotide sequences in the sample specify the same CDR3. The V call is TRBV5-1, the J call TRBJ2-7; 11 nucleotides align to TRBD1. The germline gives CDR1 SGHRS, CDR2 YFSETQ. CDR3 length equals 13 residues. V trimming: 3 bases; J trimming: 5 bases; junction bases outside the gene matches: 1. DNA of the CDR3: TGCGCCAGCAGCTGGACAGGGGGCAACGAGCAGTACTTC. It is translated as CASSWTGGNEQYF. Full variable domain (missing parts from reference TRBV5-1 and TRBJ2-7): KAGVTQTPRYLIKTRGQQVTLSCSPISGHRSVSWYQQTPGQGLQFLFEYFSETQRNKGNFPGRFSGRQFSNSRSEMNVSTLELGDSALYLCASSWTGGNEQYFGPGTRLTVT.

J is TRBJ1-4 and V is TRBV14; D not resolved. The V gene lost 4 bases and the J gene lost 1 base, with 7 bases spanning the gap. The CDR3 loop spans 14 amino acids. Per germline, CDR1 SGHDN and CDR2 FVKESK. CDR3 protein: CASSLSLTNEKLFF. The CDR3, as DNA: TGTGCCAGCAGCCTCAGTTTAACTAATGAAAAACTGTTTTTT. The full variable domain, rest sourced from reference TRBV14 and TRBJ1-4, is EAGVTQFPSHSVIEKGQTVTLRCDPISGHDNLYWYRRVMGKEIKFLLHFVKESKQDESGMPNNRFLAERTGGTYSTLKVQPAELEDSGVYFCASSLSLTNEKLFFGSGTQLSVL.

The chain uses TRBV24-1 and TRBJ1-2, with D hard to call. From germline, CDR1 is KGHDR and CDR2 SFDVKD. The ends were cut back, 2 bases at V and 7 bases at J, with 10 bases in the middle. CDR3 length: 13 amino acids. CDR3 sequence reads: CATSDSTGIGYTF. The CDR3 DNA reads TGTGCCACCAGTGATTCAACGGGGATTGGCTACACCTTC.

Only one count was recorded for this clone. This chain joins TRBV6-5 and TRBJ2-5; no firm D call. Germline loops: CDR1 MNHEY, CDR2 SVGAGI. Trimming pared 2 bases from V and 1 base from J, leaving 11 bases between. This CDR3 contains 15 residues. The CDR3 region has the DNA TGTGCCAGCAGTTACGAGCCGGCGGTCCAAGAGACCCAGTACTTC. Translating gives CASSYEPAVQETQYF.

The CDR3 DNA is TGCGCCAGCAGCCCCGGGACTAGTGGCGGGGAGACCCAGTACTTC. Protein: CASSPGTSGGETQYF. The rearrangement links TRBV5-1 to TRBJ2-5; TRBD2 agrees at 8 bases. There are 15 residues in the CDR3. V dropped 4 bases and J dropped 5; count of bases not matched to a gene: 10. The V gene's germline CDR1 is SGHRS and CDR2 YFSETQ. The full variable domain, completed using reference TRBV5-1 and TRBJ2-5, is KAGVTQTPRYLIKTRGQQVTLSCSPISGHRSVSWYQQTPGQGLQFLFEYFSETQRNKGNFPGRFSGRQFSNSRSEMNVSTLELGDSALYLCASSPGTSGGETQYFGPGTRLLVL.

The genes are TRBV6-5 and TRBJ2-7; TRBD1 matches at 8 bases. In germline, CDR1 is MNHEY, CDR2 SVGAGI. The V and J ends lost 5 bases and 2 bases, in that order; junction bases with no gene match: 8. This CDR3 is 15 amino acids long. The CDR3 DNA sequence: TGTGCCAGCAGTCCCCGGCAGGGGGCCGCCTACGAGCAGTACTTC. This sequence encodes CASSPRQGAAYEQYF.

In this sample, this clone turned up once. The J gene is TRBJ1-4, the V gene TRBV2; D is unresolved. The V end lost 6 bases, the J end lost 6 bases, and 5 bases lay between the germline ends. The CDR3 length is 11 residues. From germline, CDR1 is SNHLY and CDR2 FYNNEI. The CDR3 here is CASSPYEKLFF. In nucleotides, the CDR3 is TGTGCCAGCAGCCCCTATGAAAAACTGTTTTTT.

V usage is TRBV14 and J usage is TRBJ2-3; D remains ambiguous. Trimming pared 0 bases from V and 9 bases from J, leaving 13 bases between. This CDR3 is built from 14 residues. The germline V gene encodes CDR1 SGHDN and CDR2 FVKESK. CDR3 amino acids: CASSQDLRPVTQYF. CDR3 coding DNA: TGTGCCAGCAGCCAAGATCTTCGTCCCGTAACGCAGTATTTT.

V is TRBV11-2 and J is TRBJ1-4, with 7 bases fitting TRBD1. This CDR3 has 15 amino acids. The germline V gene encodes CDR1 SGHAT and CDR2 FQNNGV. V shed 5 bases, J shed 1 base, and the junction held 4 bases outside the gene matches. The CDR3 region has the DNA TGTGCCAGCAGCCCCAGACAGGGAACTAATGAAAAACTGTTTTTT. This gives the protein CASSPRQGTNEKLFF.

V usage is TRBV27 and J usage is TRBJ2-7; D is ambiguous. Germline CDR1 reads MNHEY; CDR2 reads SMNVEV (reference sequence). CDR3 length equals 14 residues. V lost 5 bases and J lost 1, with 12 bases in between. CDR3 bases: TGTGCCAGCAGTACCACGAGACAATCCTACGAGCAGTACTTC. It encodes CASSTTRQSYEQYF.

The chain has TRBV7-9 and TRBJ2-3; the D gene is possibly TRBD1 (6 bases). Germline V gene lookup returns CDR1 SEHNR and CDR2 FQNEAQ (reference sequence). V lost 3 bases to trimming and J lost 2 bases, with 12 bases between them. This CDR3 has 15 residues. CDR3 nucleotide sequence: TGTGCCAGCAGCTTGAGGGGGTTGGACACAGATACGCAGTATTTT. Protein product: CASSLRGLDTDTQYF.

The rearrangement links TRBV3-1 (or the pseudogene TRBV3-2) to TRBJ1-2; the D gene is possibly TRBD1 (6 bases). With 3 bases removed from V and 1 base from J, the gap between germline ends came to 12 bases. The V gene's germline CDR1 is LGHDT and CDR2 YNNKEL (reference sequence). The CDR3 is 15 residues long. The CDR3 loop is CASSHADRLNYGYTF. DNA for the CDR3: TGTGCCAGCAGCCACGCTGACAGGCTTAACTATGGCTACACCTTC.

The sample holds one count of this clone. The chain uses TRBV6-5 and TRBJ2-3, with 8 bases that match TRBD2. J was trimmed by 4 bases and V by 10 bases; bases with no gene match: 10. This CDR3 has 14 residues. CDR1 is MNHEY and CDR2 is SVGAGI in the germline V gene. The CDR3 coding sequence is TGTGCCACCGATAGCGGGATGAGGGCAGATACGCAGTATTTT. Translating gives CATDSGMRADTQYF.

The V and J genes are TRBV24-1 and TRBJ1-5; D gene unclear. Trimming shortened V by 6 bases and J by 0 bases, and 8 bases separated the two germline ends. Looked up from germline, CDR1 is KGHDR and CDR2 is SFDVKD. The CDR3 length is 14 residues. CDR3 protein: CATSPPSSNQPQHF. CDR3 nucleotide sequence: TGTGCCACCAGTCCACCCAGTAGCAATCAGCCCCAGCATTTT.

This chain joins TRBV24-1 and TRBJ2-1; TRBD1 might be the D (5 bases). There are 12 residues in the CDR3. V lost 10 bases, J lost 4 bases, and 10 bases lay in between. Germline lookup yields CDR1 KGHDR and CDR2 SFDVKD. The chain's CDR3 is CATQTDYNEQFF. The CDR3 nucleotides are TGTGCCACGCAGACAGATTACAATGAGCAGTTCTTC.

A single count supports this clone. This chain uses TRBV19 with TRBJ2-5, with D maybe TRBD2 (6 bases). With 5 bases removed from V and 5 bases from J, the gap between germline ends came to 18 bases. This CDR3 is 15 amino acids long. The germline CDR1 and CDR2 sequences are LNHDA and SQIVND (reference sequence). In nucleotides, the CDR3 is TGTGCCAGTAGTTTCGGAGGGAGCTCCGGGGAGACCCAGTACTTC. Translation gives CASSFGGSSGETQYF.

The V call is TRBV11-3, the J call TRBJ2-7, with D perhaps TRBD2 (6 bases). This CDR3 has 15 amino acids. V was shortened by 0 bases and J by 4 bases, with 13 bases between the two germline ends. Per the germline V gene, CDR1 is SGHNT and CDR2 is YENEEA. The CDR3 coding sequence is TGTGCCAGCAGCTTAGAGGAGGGTCCGTCGTACGAGCAGTACTTC. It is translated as CASSLEEGPSYEQYF.

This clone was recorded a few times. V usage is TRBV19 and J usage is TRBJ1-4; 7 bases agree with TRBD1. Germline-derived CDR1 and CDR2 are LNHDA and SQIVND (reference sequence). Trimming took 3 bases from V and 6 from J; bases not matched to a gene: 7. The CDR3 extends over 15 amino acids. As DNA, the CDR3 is TGTGCCAGTAGTATTAGTGGACAGGCCCATGAAAAACTGTTTTTT. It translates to CASSISGQAHEKLFF.

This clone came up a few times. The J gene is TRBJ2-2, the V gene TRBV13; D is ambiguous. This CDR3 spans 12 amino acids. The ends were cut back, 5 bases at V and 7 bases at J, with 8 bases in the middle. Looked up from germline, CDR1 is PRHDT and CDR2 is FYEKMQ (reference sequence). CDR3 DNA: TGTGCCAGCAGCCTACCGTACGGGGAGCTGTTTTTT. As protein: CASSLPYGELFF.

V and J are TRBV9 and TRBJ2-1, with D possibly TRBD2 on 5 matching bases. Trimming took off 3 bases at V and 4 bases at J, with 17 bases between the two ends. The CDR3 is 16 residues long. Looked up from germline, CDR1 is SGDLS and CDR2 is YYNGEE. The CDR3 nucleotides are TGTGCCAGCAGCGCTTCTCCCGACGGCGGGTACAATGAGCAGTTCTTC. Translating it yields CASSASPDGGYNEQFF.

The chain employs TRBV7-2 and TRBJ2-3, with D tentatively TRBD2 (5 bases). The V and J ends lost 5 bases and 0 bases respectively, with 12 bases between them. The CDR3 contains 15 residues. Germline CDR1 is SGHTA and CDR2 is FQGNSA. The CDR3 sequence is CASSRTRTSTDTQYF. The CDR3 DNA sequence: TGTGCCAGCAGCCGCACAAGGACTAGCACAGATACGCAGTATTTT.

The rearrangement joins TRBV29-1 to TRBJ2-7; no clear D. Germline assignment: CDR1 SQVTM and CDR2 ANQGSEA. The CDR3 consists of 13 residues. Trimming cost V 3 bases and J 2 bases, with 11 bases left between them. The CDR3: CSVEVQNTYEQYF. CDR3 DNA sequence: TGCAGCGTTGAGGTACAGAATACCTACGAGCAGTACTTC.

The CDR3 spells CASSLQETEQFF. CDR3 coding DNA: TGTGCCAGCAGCTTACAGGAAACGGAGCAGTTCTTC. The V gene is TRBV7-9, the J gene TRBJ2-1; D gene uncertain. The CDR3 consists of 12 residues. The germline V gene has CDR1 SEHNR and CDR2 FQNEAQ (reference sequence). V was shortened by 2 bases and J by 10 bases, with 9 bases between the two germline ends.